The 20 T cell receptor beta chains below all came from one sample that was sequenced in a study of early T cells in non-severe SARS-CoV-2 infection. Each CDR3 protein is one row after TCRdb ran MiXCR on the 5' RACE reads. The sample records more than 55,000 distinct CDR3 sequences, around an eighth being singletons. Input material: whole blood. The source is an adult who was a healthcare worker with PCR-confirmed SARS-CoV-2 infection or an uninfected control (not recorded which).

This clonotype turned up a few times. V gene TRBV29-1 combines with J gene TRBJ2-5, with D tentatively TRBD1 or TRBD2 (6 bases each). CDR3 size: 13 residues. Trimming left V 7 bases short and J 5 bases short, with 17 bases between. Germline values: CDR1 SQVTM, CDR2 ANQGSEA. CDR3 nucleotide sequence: TGCAGCGCCGAGAGGGGGGCGTCGGAGACCCAGTACTTC. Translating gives CSAERGASETQYF.

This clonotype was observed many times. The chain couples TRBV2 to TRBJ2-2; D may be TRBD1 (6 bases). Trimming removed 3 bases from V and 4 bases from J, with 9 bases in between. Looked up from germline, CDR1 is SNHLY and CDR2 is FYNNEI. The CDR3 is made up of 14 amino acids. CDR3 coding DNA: TGTGCCAGCAGTGAGCAGGGGCCCACCGGGGAGCTGTTTTTT. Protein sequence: CASSEQGPTGELFF.

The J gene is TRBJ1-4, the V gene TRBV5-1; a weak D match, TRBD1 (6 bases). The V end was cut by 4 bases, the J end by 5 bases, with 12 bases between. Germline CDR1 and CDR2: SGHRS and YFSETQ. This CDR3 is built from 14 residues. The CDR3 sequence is CASSEQGSNEKLFF. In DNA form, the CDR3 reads TGCGCCAGCAGCGAACAGGGCTCGAATGAAAAACTGTTTTTT.

CDR3 sequence (DNA): TGTGCCAGCAGCTTAGATGTGGGCACCGACTCTGGAAACACCATATATTTT. Translation: CASSLDVGTDSGNTIYF. The rearrangement links TRBV11-3 to TRBJ1-3; D remains unclear. From germline, CDR1 is SGHNT and CDR2 YENEEA. The CDR3 runs 17 residues. With 0 bases removed from V and 0 bases from J, the gap between germline ends came to 12 bases. Full variable domain (remainder filled in from reference TRBV11-3 and TRBJ1-3): EAGVVQSPRYKIIEKKQPVAFWCNPISGHNTLYWYLQNLGQGPELLIRYENEEAVDDSQLPKDRFSAERLKGVDSTLKIQPAELGDSAVYLCASSLDVGTDSGNTIYFGEGSWLTVV.

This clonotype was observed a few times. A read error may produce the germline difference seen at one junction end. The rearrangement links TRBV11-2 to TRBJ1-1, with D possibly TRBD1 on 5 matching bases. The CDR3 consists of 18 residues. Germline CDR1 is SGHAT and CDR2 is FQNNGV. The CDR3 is CASSLGSYWGRLKTEAFF. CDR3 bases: TGTGCCAGCAGCTTAGGCTCGTATTGGGGACGGTTGAAGACTGAAGCTTTCTTT.

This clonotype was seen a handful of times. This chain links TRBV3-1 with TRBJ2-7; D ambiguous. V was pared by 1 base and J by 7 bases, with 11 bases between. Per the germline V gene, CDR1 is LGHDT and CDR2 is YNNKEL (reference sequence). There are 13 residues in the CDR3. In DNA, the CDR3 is TGTGCCAGCAGCCAAGGCCCACTTTGGGAGCAGTACTTC. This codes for CASSQGPLWEQYF.

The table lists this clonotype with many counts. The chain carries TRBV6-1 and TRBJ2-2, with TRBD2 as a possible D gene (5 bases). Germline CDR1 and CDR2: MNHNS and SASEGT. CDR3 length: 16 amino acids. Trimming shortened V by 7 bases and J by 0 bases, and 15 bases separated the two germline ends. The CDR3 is CASTRRAATNTGELFF. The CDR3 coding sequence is TGTGCCAGCACCCGGCGGGCAGCCACGAACACCGGGGAGCTGTTTTTT.

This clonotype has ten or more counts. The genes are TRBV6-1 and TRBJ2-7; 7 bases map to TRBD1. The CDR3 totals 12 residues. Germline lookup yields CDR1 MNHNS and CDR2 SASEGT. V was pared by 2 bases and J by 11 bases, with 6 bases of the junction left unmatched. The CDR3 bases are TGTGCCAGCAGTGAACGGACAGGCCCTGAGTACTTC. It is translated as CASSERTGPEYF.

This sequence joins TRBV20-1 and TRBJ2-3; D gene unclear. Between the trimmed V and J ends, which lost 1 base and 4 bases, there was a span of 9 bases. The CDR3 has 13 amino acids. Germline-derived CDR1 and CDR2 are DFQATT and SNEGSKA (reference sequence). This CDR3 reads CSARVGPADTQYF. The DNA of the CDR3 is TGCAGTGCTAGAGTGGGCCCTGCAGATACGCAGTATTTT.

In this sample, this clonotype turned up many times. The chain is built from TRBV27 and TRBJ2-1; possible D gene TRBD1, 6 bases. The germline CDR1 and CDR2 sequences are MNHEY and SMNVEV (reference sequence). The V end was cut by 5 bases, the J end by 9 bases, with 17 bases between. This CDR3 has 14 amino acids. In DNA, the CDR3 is TGTGCCAGCAGTATTACCCAGGGGCAGGGTGAGCAGTTCTTC. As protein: CASSITQGQGEQFF.

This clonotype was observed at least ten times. CDR3 sequence reads: CASSLGTGVLYGYTF. The CDR3 region has the DNA TGTGCCAGCAGCTTGGGTACAGGCGTCCTCTATGGCTACACCTTC. The chain combines TRBV7-8 with TRBJ1-2, with D maybe TRBD1 (5 bases). The germline gives CDR1 SGHVS, CDR2 FQNEAQ. Trimming pared 3 bases from V and 4 bases from J, leaving 15 bases between. The length of the CDR3 is 15 residues.

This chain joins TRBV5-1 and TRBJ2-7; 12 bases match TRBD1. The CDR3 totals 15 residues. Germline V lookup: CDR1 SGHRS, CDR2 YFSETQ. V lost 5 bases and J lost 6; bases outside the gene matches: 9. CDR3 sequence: CASRSGTGGFGEQYF. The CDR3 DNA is TGCGCCAGCAGATCCGGGACAGGGGGCTTTGGCGAGCAGTACTTC.

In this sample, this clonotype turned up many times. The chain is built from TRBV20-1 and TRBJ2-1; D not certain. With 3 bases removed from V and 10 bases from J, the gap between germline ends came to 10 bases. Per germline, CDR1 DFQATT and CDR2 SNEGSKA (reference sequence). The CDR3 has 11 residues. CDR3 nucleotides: TGCAGTGCTAGGGGGAAATCGGAGCAGTTCTTC. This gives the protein CSARGKSEQFF.

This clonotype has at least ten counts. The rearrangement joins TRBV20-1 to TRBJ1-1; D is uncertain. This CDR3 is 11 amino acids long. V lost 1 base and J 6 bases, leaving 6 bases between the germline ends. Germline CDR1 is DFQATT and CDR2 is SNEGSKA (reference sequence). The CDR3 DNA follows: TGCAGTGCTAGAGCGCAGGCTGAAGCTTTCTTT. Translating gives CSARAQAEAFF.

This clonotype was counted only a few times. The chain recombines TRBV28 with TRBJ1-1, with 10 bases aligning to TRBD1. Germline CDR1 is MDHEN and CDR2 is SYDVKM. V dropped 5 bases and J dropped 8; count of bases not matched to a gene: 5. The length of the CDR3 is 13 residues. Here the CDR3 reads CASSQRTGGEAFF. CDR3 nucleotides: TGTGCCAGCAGTCAACGGACAGGGGGGGAAGCTTTCTTT.

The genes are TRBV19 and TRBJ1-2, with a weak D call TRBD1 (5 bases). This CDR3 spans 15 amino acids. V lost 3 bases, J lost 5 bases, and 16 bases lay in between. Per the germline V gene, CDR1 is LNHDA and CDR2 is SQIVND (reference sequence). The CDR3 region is CASSIEAGGAYGYTF. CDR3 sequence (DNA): TGTGCCAGTAGTATTGAAGCAGGCGGGGCGTATGGCTACACCTTC.

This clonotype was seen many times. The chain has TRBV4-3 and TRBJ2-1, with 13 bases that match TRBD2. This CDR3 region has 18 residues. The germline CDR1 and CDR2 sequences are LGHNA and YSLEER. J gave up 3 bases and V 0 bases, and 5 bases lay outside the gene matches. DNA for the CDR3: TGCGCCAGCAGCCAAGAGACTAGCGGGGGGCGCGGCTACAATGAGCAGTTCTTC. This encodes CASSQETSGGRGYNEQFF.

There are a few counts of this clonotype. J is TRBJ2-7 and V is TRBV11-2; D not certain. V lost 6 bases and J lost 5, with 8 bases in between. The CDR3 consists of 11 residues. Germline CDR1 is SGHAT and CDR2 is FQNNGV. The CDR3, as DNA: TGTGCCAGCAGGTCCAATGACGAGCAGTACTTC. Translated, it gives CASRSNDEQYF.

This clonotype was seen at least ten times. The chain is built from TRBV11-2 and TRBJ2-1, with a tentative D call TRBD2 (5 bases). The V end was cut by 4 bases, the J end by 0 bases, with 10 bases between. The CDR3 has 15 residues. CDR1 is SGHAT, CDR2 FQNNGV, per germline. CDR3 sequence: CASSSSGSSYNEQFF. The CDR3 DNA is TGTGCCAGCAGCTCGTCGGGGAGCTCCTACAATGAGCAGTTCTTC.

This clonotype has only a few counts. The CDR3 region is CASSLAGALQETQYF. Here the CDR3 DNA reads TGTGCCAGCAGCTTAGCGGGTGCCCTCCAAGAGACCCAGTACTTC. The V call is TRBV7-8, the J call TRBJ2-5; D gene uncertain. Trimming pared 0 bases from V and 1 base from J, leaving 9 bases between. CDR1 SGHVS and CDR2 FQNEAQ come from the germline V gene. This CDR3 contains 15 residues.